This T cell receptor beta chain was identified in a study of blood T cell repertoires in COVID-19. The overall study: Sites in the United States, Italy and Spain provided acute and convalescent COVID-19 samples. Sample material is recorded as cDNA or gDNA derived from T cells, B-cell-depleted T cells, or PBMCs.

Per the original methods: Amplified reference gene primers provided the basis for estimating nucleated cell counts. Some clones are missing from TCRdb's copy, which holds only in-frame ones; the method was immunoSEQ multiplex PCR. D and trimming come from the DNA, and the V and J calls and clone size come from that table. The sample records 150,000 to 200,000 clones, about 78% being singletons. The CDR3 runs to 13 residues. Per germline, CDR1 MNHEY and CDR2 SVGEGT. The V end was cut by 3 bases, the J end by 4 bases, with 7 bases between. This study enrolled people aged 18 to 89 from roughly 24 US geographic areas. This clone was seen a few times.

The chain combines TRBV6-2 or TRBV6-3 with TRBJ1-5; tentative D call: TRBD1 (5 bases). The source material was PBMCs or T cells enriched from blood (not recorded which). The receptor was isolated from a woman in her fifties or sixties who had recovered from COVID-19. This CDR3 is CASSYGGNQPQHF. As DNA, the CDR3 is TGTGCCAGCAGTTATGGGGGGAATCAGCCCCAGCATTTT.